The 12 T cell receptor beta chains reported below all come from one sample, sequenced in a study of a mutant IDH1 vaccine in newly diagnosed glioma. This table comes from immunoSEQ multiplex PCR, and its TCRdb copy is limited to in-frame clones, with some not included. The table has approximately 70,000 clones, 70% to 80% seen once; the top ten hold more than 6.5%. Described time point: baseline, week 1 (first vaccination visit). As to treatment: pre-vaccination baseline after standard-of-care therapy. This sample comprised PBMCs, obtained from a glioma patient treated with radiotherapy, temozolomide or both. The source of these receptors is a man aged 50 to 59 with glioma.

This clone occurred many times. V gene TRBV4-1 combines with J gene TRBJ2-1; the D call may be TRBD1 or TRBD2 (6 bases each). Germline assignment: CDR1 MGHRA and CDR2 YSYEKL. The CDR3 is 16 residues long. V gave up 4 bases and J gave up 8 bases, with 21 bases separating them. CDR3 DNA: TGCGCCAGCAGCCCGCCTGGGGGCGGGAAGTCCCATGAGCAGTTCTTC. Translating gives CASSPPGGGKSHEQFF.

This clone turned up a few times. V is TRBV5-4 and J is TRBJ2-7, with D possibly TRBD1 on 6 matching bases. Germline CDR1 and CDR2: SGHNT and YYREEE (reference sequence). The CDR3 spans 13 residues. Deletions cut 0 bases from V and 7 bases from J, with 11 bases between. CDR3 bases: TGTGCCAGCAGCTTGGTGGGGGCTGGGGAGCAGTACTTC. Residues: CASSLVGAGEQYF.

The chain carries TRBV4-1 and TRBJ1-1; D may be TRBD1 (5 bases). There are 16 residues in the CDR3. The germline gives CDR1 MGHRA, CDR2 YSYEKL. V was trimmed by 0 bases and J by 5 bases, leaving 16 bases between them. The CDR3 is CASSQDVFGGGTEAFF. Written as DNA, the CDR3 is TGCGCCAGCAGCCAAGATGTTTTTGGGGGGGGGACTGAAGCTTTCTTT.

The CDR3 here is CAWSVSAGELFF. CDR3 nucleotides: TGTGCCTGGAGTGTTTCGGCCGGGGAGCTGTTTTTT. The chain has TRBV30 and TRBJ2-2; D call uncertain. Trimming cost V 0 bases and J 6 bases, with 5 bases left between them. The length of the CDR3 is 12 residues. The germline V gene has CDR1 GTSNPN and CDR2 SVGIG (reference sequence). Together with reference TRBV30 and TRBJ2-2, the CDR3 gives the full variable domain: SQTIHQWPATLVQPVGSPLSLECTVEGTSNPNLYWYRQAAGRGLQLLFYSVGIGQISSEVPQNLSASRPQDRQFILSSKKLLLSDSGFYLCAWSVSAGELFFGEGSRLTVL.

The rearrangement uses TRBV4-1 and TRBJ1-2; D remains ambiguous. The CDR3 runs 14 residues. With 0 bases removed from V and 2 bases from J, the gap between germline ends came to 7 bases. Germline loops: CDR1 MGHRA, CDR2 YSYEKL. CDR3 nucleotide sequence: TGCGCCAGCAGCCAAGATAGCGGCAACTATGGCTACACCTTC. Amino acid sequence: CASSQDSGNYGYTF.

This clone has just a few counts. In DNA, the CDR3 is TGCGCCAGCAGCCAAGAGAAGGTGAACACTGAAGCTTTCTTT. Translated, it gives CASSQEKVNTEAFF. The chain joins TRBV4-1 to TRBJ1-1; D gene ambiguous. The germline V gene encodes CDR1 MGHRA and CDR2 YSYEKL. This CDR3 contains 14 residues. Trimming took off 0 bases at V and 0 bases at J, with 5 bases between the two ends.

The chain recombines TRBV5-1 with TRBJ1-2; 9 bases fit TRBD1. The germline gives CDR1 SGHRS, CDR2 YFSETQ. The V and J ends lost 0 bases and 2 bases, in that order; junction bases with no gene match: 5. This CDR3 comprises 16 residues. The CDR3 nucleotides are TGCGCCAGCAGCTTGGGTCCGACAGGGGGAAACTATGGCTACACCTTC. Amino acid sequence: CASSLGPTGGNYGYTF.

This clone was seen a handful of times. J is TRBJ1-1 and V is TRBV30; 7 bases fit TRBD1. This CDR3 spans 17 amino acids. Trimming removed 2 bases from V and 0 bases from J; junction bases left unmatched: 12. Germline V lookup: CDR1 GTSNPN, CDR2 SVGIG (reference sequence). The CDR3 DNA sequence: TGTGCCTGGAGTACCAGCCAGGGGGACTTCATGAACACTGAAGCTTTCTTT. Protein sequence: CAWSTSQGDFMNTEAFF.

The genes are TRBV7-2 and TRBJ1-5; D unclear. The CDR3 loop spans 13 amino acids. V was cut by 3 bases and J by 5 bases, with 8 bases left in between. Germline CDR1 and CDR2: SGHTA and FQGNSA. The CDR3 region has the DNA TGTGCCAGCAGCTTTAGCAGCGATCAGCCCCAGCATTTT. As protein: CASSFSSDQPQHF. Using reference TRBV7-2 and TRBJ1-5 for the parts outside the CDR3, the full variable domain is GAGVSQSPSNKVTEKGKDVELRCDPISGHTALYWYRQSLGQGLEFLIYFQGNSAPDKSGLPSDRFSAERTGGSVSTLTIQRTQQEDSAVYLCASSFSSDQPQHFGDGTRLSIL.

The J gene is TRBJ1-2, the V gene TRBV2; tentative D call: TRBD1 (5 bases). Germline loops: CDR1 SNHLY, CDR2 FYNNEI. There are 12 residues in the CDR3. V was cut by 5 bases and J by 8 bases, with 12 bases left in between. The CDR3 loop reads CASSLRTPGYTF. CDR3 sequence (DNA): TGTGCCAGCAGTCTACGGACACCCGGCTACACCTTC.

The chain is built from TRBV29-1 and TRBJ2-2, with D uncertain. The V end lost 0 bases, the J end lost 1 base, and 6 bases lay between the germline ends. This CDR3 contains 14 residues. Germline V lookup: CDR1 SQVTM, CDR2 ANQGSEA. In DNA form, the CDR3 reads TGCAGCGTTGAAGATCTGGGGAACACCGGGGAGCTGTTTTTT. As protein: CSVEDLGNTGELFF.

The genes are TRBV27 and TRBJ2-7; D gene ambiguous. V lost 4 bases to trimming and J lost 7 bases, with 14 bases between them. The germline CDR1 and CDR2 sequences are MNHEY and SMNVEV (reference sequence). CDR3 size: 13 residues. The CDR3 here is CASSSIIDWEQYF. The CDR3 DNA reads TGTGCCAGCAGTTCCATCATCGATTGGGAGCAGTACTTC.